The clone carrying this T cell receptor (beta chain) was detected ten times or more. This specimen comes from a study of blood T cells in healthy people across ages. V dropped 4 bases and J dropped 6 bases, with 11 bases sitting between them. Germline V gene sequence: CDR1 LGHNA, CDR2 YNFKEQ. CDR3 length equals 13 residues. Next came a second PCR, run for 7 to 11 cycles, which used a sample-barcoded 5' primer along with a J-beta primer mix. Any given sample supplied a minimum of 2.5 million CDR3-containing paired-end reads. TCRdb used MiXCR to reprocess the 5' RACE reads, holding one entry per CDR3 protein. The sample gives 1,800,000 or so distinct CDR3 sequences, more than 35% of which show up once; roughly 23% is in the top ten.

The TCR was taken from a human donor in good health. The chain has TRBV4-2 and TRBJ2-3, with D possibly matching TRBD1 (5 bases). Sequenced sample: blood. CDR3 protein: CASSLRRADTQYF. In DNA form, the CDR3 reads TGTGCCAGCAGCCTTCGCAGGGCGGATACGCAGTATTTT.